Below are 27 T cell receptor beta chains sequenced from a single sample in a study of blood T cell repertoires in COVID-19. TCRdb's copy holds only in-frame clones and misses some; the assay was immunoSEQ multiplex PCR. Altogether some 70,000 clones are present, more than 70% being singletons, with the ten largest covering 6% to 7%. The sequenced sample was peripheral blood. These receptors came from a woman aged 65 to 85 with acute or convalescent COVID-19.

The chain recombines TRBV6-5 with TRBJ1-6, with a weak D call TRBD1 (5 bases). V was shortened by 7 bases and J by 4 bases, with 14 bases between the two germline ends. The germline gives CDR1 MNHEY, CDR2 SVGAGI. The CDR3 has 15 residues. The CDR3 region has the DNA TGTGCCAGCACCCCCCCGGGGGTATATAATTCACCCCTCCACTTT. Its protein product is CASTPPGVYNSPLHF.

The chain has TRBV9 and TRBJ1-2; 7 nucleotides match TRBD1. The CDR3 runs 14 residues. V dropped 0 bases and J dropped 7; count of bases not matched to a gene: 6. Looked up from germline, CDR1 is SGDLS and CDR2 is YYNGEE. In DNA, the CDR3 is TGTGCCAGCAGCGTAGAGGGGCAGGGGGTTGGCTACACCTTC. The encoded protein is CASSVEGQGVGYTF.

This chain connects TRBV29-1 to TRBJ1-5, with D perhaps TRBD1 (6 bases). The germline V and J ends were trimmed by 5 bases and 2 bases, with 16 bases remaining between them. Germline V lookup: CDR1 SQVTM, CDR2 ANQGSEA. There are 15 residues in the CDR3. Here the CDR3 reads CSVRGGGSGNQPQHF. The CDR3 DNA is TGCAGCGTTCGGGGAGGGGGATCGGGCAATCAGCCCCAGCATTTT.

The gene calls are TRBV10-3 and TRBJ2-5; 8 bases match TRBD1. The germline V gene encodes CDR1 ENHRY and CDR2 SYGVKD. The CDR3 covers 15 residues. V shed 6 bases, J shed 0 bases, and the junction held 6 bases outside the gene matches. The CDR3 protein is CAISPGQGDQETQYF. In nucleotides, the CDR3 is TGTGCCATCAGCCCAGGACAGGGCGACCAAGAGACCCAGTACTTC.

The rearrangement links TRBV4-2 to TRBJ2-7; 7 bases agree with TRBD1. The V gene end was trimmed by 0 bases and the J gene end by 7 bases; junction bases not matched to a gene: 3. The CDR3 loop spans 13 amino acids. Germline V gene data show CDR1 as LGHNA and CDR2 as YNFKEQ. The CDR3 DNA reads as TGTGCCAGCAGCCAAGATCCCAGGGGGGAGCAGTACTTC. Translated, it gives CASSQDPRGEQYF.

The chain couples TRBV28 to TRBJ1-1, with D unresolved. The CDR3 sequence is 13 residues long. The germline CDR1 and CDR2 sequences are MDHEN and SYDVKM. Between the trimmed V and J ends, which lost 6 bases and 2 bases, there was a span of 10 bases. CDR3 sequence reads: CASSRVSNTEAFF. The CDR3 DNA follows: TGTGCCAGCAGCCGGGTCTCCAACACTGAAGCTTTCTTT.

The chain couples TRBV14 to TRBJ1-1, with D possibly matching TRBD1 (5 bases). V was pared by 0 bases and J by 0 bases, with 14 bases between. Germline V gene data show CDR1 as SGHDN and CDR2 as FVKESK. This CDR3 comprises 17 residues. CDR3 amino acids: CASSQDPRKGLNTEAFF. The CDR3, as DNA: TGTGCCAGCAGCCAAGATCCACGGAAGGGGTTGAACACTGAAGCTTTCTTT.

The rearrangement joins TRBV6-5 to TRBJ2-7; D remains unclear. Germline CDR1 is MNHEY and CDR2 is SVGAGI. V was clipped by 2 bases and J by 2 bases, with 10 bases between them. This CDR3 has 14 amino acids. The CDR3 DNA reads as TGTGCCAGCAGTTACGTTGCAGGAACCTACGAGCAGTACTTC. It yields the protein CASSYVAGTYEQYF.

This chain connects TRBV19 to TRBJ1-1; the D is unclear. V lost 7 bases and J lost 5, with 8 bases in between. CDR1 LNHDA and CDR2 SQIVND come from the germline V gene (reference sequence). This CDR3 is 11 amino acids long. DNA for the CDR3: TGTGCCAGTAACGGGATAACTGAAGCTTTCTTT. Its protein is CASNGITEAFF.

The chain is built from TRBV28 and TRBJ1-1, with D possibly being TRBD1 (5 bases). V lost 8 bases and J lost 1, with 14 bases in between. The length of the CDR3 is 14 residues. CDR1 and CDR2 (germline): MDHEN, SYDVKM. The DNA of the CDR3 is TGTGCCAGCTGGGGGGGAACCAGGAACACTGAAGCTTTCTTT. It translates to CASWGGTRNTEAFF.

The CDR3 nucleotides are TGCGCCAGCAGCCCGGGACAGGGGCTCGAGCAGTACTTC. Protein sequence: CASSPGQGLEQYF. This sequence joins TRBV5-1 and TRBJ2-7, with TRBD1 matching over 10 bases. CDR3 size: 13 residues. From germline, CDR1 is SGHRS and CDR2 YFSETQ. V shed 4 bases, J shed 6 bases, and the junction held 4 bases outside the gene matches.

This clone was counted between two and nine times. This chain uses TRBV2 with TRBJ2-2; TRBD2 might be the D (6 bases). Germline V CDR1 and CDR2: SNHLY, FYNNEI. Trimming pared 8 bases from V and 2 bases from J, leaving 15 bases between. The CDR3 is 15 residues long. CDR3 bases: TGTGCCAGCCTGTACGGGACTTATAACACCGGGGAGCTGTTTTTT. Its translation: CASLYGTYNTGELFF.

The V call is TRBV7-8, the J call TRBJ2-1, with 7 nucleotides matching TRBD1. CDR1 and CDR2 from the germline V gene are SGHVS and FQNEAQ. J lost 5 bases, V lost 5 bases, and 6 bases had no gene match. The CDR3 covers 14 residues. The CDR3 reads CASSPQTGNNEQFF. Here the CDR3 DNA reads TGTGCCAGCAGCCCACAGACAGGGAACAATGAGCAGTTCTTC.

The V gene is TRBV12-5, the J gene TRBJ2-1; D is perhaps TRBD2 (5 bases). The ends were cut back, 0 bases at V and 5 bases at J, with 17 bases in the middle. The germline CDR1 and CDR2 sequences are LGHNT and FRNRAP. The length of the CDR3 is 17 residues. CDR3 loop: CASGLVYLKAENNEQFF. Here the CDR3 DNA reads TGTGCTAGTGGTTTGGTGTACCTCAAAGCGGAAAACAATGAGCAGTTCTTC.

The chain employs TRBV10-3 and TRBJ2-1; tentatively, D is TRBD2 (5 bases). CDR3 size: 14 residues. The V gene's germline CDR1 is ENHRY and CDR2 SYGVKD. V gave up 8 bases and J gave up 6 bases, with 17 bases separating them. CDR3 bases: TGTGCCATCGATCCGGGCCCCCGGGGCAATGAGCAGTTCTTC. Protein sequence: CAIDPGPRGNEQFF.

The CDR3 loop reads CASSRGPFVEKLFF. The CDR3 nucleotides read TGTGCCAGCAGCCGGGGTCCCTTCGTAGAAAAACTGTTTTTT. The V gene is TRBV9, the J gene TRBJ1-4, with D unclear. V was shortened by 4 bases and J by 8 bases, with 15 bases between the two germline ends. Germline CDR1 and CDR2: SGDLS and YYNGEE. This CDR3 contains 14 residues.

V gene TRBV6-6 combines with J gene TRBJ2-2; the match to TRBD2 covers 8 bases. Germline CDR1 MNHNY, CDR2 SVGAGI (reference sequence). V lost 6 bases, J lost 7 bases, and 4 bases stayed unmatched. This CDR3 spans 13 amino acids. The CDR3 coding sequence is TGTGCCAGCAGGGAGCGGGAGAACGGGGAGCTGTTTTTT. Amino acids: CASRERENGELFF.

V is TRBV2 and J is TRBJ1-1, with D tentatively TRBD1 (6 bases). The CDR3 length is 15 residues. V was clipped by 6 bases and J by 3 bases, with 17 bases between them. Germline V gives CDR1 SNHLY, CDR2 FYNNEI. CDR3 bases: TGTGCCAGCAGCCCAACAGGGATATGGGACACTGAAGCTTTCTTT. As protein: CASSPTGIWDTEAFF.

V and J are TRBV6-5 and TRBJ1-1; D remains ambiguous. Trimming shortened V by 0 bases and J by 1 base, and 3 bases separated the two germline ends. CDR1 MNHEY and CDR2 SVGAGI come from the germline V gene. This CDR3 has 13 residues. DNA for the CDR3: TGTGCCAGCAGTTACTCCTGGAACACTGAAGCTTTCTTT. This translates into CASSYSWNTEAFF.

Here the CDR3 DNA reads TGTGCCAGCAACAAGCCGGGACAGGAAGCTTTCTTT. It translates to CASNKPGQEAFF. The chain combines TRBV6-6 with TRBJ1-1; 7 bases match TRBD1. Germline CDR1 reads MNHNY; CDR2 reads SVGAGI (reference sequence). The trim removed 7 bases at V and 8 bases at J, leaving 7 bases unmatched. This CDR3 region has 12 residues.

This clone was found a few times. V gene TRBV7-9 combines with J gene TRBJ1-5; D unresolved. There are 12 residues in the CDR3. Trimming shortened V by 5 bases and J by 3 bases, and 5 bases separated the two germline ends. Germline values: CDR1 SEHNR, CDR2 FQNEAQ (reference sequence). The CDR3 DNA reads as TGTGCCAGCAGCGACAACAATCAGCCCCAGCATTTT. It encodes CASSDNNQPQHF.

This rearrangement joins TRBV5-1 to TRBJ1-1; tentative D call: TRBD1 (5 bases). V shed 2 bases and J shed 6 bases, with 14 bases lying between them. Germline assignment: CDR1 SGHRS and CDR2 YFSETQ. This CDR3 has 14 residues. The CDR3 DNA reads TGCGCCAGCAGCTTAGATGGGGGGAAGCCTGAAGCTTTCTTT. Translation gives CASSLDGGKPEAFF.

The rearrangement uses TRBV14 and TRBJ1-2, with D maybe TRBD1 (6 bases). Trimming removed 0 bases from V and 4 bases from J, with 15 bases in between. The CDR3 contains 16 residues. Germline CDR1 reads SGHDN; CDR2 reads FVKESK. The CDR3 sequence is CASSQDEVGAFYGYTF. The CDR3 DNA follows: TGTGCCAGCAGCCAAGATGAGGTGGGGGCCTTCTATGGCTACACCTTC.

The J gene is TRBJ2-1, the V gene TRBV7-2; 8 nucleotides line up with TRBD2. Unmatched junction bases numbered 9, after V lost 5 bases and J lost 0 bases. The CDR3 sequence is 17 residues long. Germline loops: CDR1 SGHTA, CDR2 FQGNSA. The CDR3 here is CASSRPFGTSSYNEQFF. As DNA, the CDR3 is TGTGCCAGCAGCCGGCCCTTTGGGACTAGCTCCTACAATGAGCAGTTCTTC.

The chain has TRBV7-8 and TRBJ2-1; 8 bases align to TRBD2. CDR3 length equals 17 residues. The germline CDR1 and CDR2 sequences are SGHVS and FQNEAQ. V lost 5 bases, J lost 2 bases, and 11 bases stayed unmatched. In nucleotides, the CDR3 is TGTGCCAGCAGCCCTAACTTACTAGCGGACACCTACAATGAGCAGTTCTTC. Translation: CASSPNLLADTYNEQFF.

V is TRBV5-1 and J is TRBJ2-1; D is perhaps TRBD2 (6 bases). The CDR3 is 12 amino acids. Trimming took off 7 bases at V and 9 bases at J, with 14 bases between the two ends. In germline, CDR1 is SGHRS, CDR2 YFSETQ. The CDR3 spells CASAQDGGEQFF. The CDR3 DNA follows: TGCGCCAGCGCCCAGGACGGGGGTGAGCAGTTCTTC.

This clone has just one count. J is TRBJ1-1 and V is TRBV6-5; 7 positions match TRBD1. The CDR3 runs to 14 residues. The germline V gene encodes CDR1 MNHEY and CDR2 SVGAGI. After removal of 11 bases from V and 5 bases from J, the junction contained 14 bases not matched to a gene. CDR3: CALKSGTTGTEAFF. The CDR3 DNA is TGTGCCCTCAAGTCGGGAACGACAGGGACTGAAGCTTTCTTT.